The rows below give T cell receptor beta chains drawn from one sample of a study of radiotherapy plus CTLA-4 blockade in lung cancer. TCRdb's copy holds only in-frame clones and misses some; the assay was immunoSEQ multiplex PCR. This table holds around 56,000 clones, around 85% found once. The source material was peripheral blood, sampled from a patient treated with radiotherapy plus ipilimumab. The receptor set was obtained from a human donor with non-small cell lung cancer who had a complete response to radiotherapy plus ipilimumab. CDR3s include the opening cysteine and the closing phenylalanine or tryptophan. Each record gives: clone size, J gene, D gene, V gene, CDR3 protein, CDR3 DNA. D genes are given only for firm matches. Expanded clones get a size class; other rows say once, few or many, or leave the size out.

>NA|TRBJ2-7|NA|TRBV2
CASSVGGPEQYF
TGTGCCAGCAGTGTGGGGGGTCCCGAGCAGTACTTC
>NA|TRBJ1-6|NA|TRBV7-2
CASSPPLGQNSPLHF
TGTGCCAGCAGTCCTCCTCTAGGACAGAATTCACCCCTCCACTTT
>NA|TRBJ2-1|TRBD2|TRBV10-3
CAISGTSGTSYNEQFF
TGTGCCATCAGTGGGACTAGCGGAACCTCCTACAATGAGCAGTTCTTC
>NA|TRBJ1-2|TRBD1|TRBV18
CASSPRGRGRGYYGYTF
TGTGCCAGCTCACCAAGGGGCAGGGGGCGGGGGTACTATGGCTACACCTTC
>once|TRBJ2-7|NA|TRBV10-1
CASSDSGSSYEQYF
TGCGCCAGCAGTGACAGTGGGAGCTCCTACGAGCAGTACTTC
>NA|TRBJ2-1|TRBD1|TRBV6-6
CASSYSGTGVFEQFF
TGTGCCAGCAGTTACTCGGGGACAGGTGTTTTTGAGCAGTTCTTC
>NA|TRBJ2-1|NA|TRBV27
CASSSRGNNEQFF
TGTGCCAGCAGTTCACGGGGGAACAATGAGCAGTTCTTC
>few|TRBJ2-3|TRBD1|TRBV30
CAWSPGTGISTDTQYF
TGTGCCTGGAGTCCCGGGACAGGCATAAGCACAGATACGCAGTATTTT
>NA|TRBJ1-1|NA|TRBV6-1
CASFPRRGGDTEAFF
TGTGCCAGCTTCCCCAGAAGGGGAGGGGACACTGAAGCTTTCTTT
>NA|TRBJ2-3|NA|TRBV7-2
CASSLKAAAPDTQYF
TGTGCCAGCAGCTTGAAAGCGGCTGCACCAGATACGCAGTATTTT
>few|TRBJ2-2|NA|TRBV10-3
CAIRASGNEGTGELFF
TGTGCCATCAGGGCGTCGGGGAACGAAGGCACCGGGGAGCTGTTTTTT
>NA|TRBJ2-5|TRBD2|TRBV27
CASSHRGGETQYF
TGTGCCAGCAGTCACCGGGGGGGGGAGACCCAGTACTTC
>NA|TRBJ2-3|NA|TRBV7-2
CASNRAADTQYF
TGTGCCAGCAACCGAGCGGCAGATACGCAGTATTTT
>NA|TRBJ1-1|NA|TRBV18
CASSRGREWNTEAFF
TGTGCCAGCTCGCGCGGGAGGGAATGGAACACTGAAGCTTTCTTT
>NA|TRBJ1-4|NA|TRBV5-4
CASSAPGQNREKLFF
TGTGCCAGCAGCGCGCCGGGTCAGAATAGGGAAAAACTGTTTTTT
>NA|TRBJ2-4|NA|TRBV20-1
CSAAQENIQYF
TGCAGTGCCGCGCAGGAAAACATTCAGTACTTC
>NA|TRBJ2-5|NA|TRBV6-5
CASSYPRKTVQETQYF
TGTGCCAGCAGTTACCCACGGAAGACAGTTCAAGAGACCCAGTACTTC
>NA|TRBJ2-5|TRBD2|TRBV9
CASSVGLAGIETQYF
TGTGCCAGCAGCGTCGGACTAGCGGGAATTGAGACCCAGTACTTC
>NA|TRBJ1-1|NA|TRBV4-3
CASSQDLGTRSKGRAEAFF
TGCGCCAGCAGCCAAGATCTCGGGACACGAAGTAAAGGAAGGGCTGAAGCTTTCTTT
>NA|TRBJ2-3|NA|TRBV27
CASSGYRDSHGDTQYF
TGTGCCAGCAGTGGATACCGGGACTCACATGGAGATACGCAGTATTTT
>NA|TRBJ2-1|NA|TRBV30
CAWSPTGGVGGSNEQFF
TGTGCCTGGTCACCCACAGGGGGGGTTGGCGGGAGCAATGAGCAGTTCTTC
>NA|TRBJ1-2|NA|TRBV5-4
CASSTGVPDLGYTF
TGTGCCAGCAGTACCGGAGTTCCCGACTTAGGCTACACCTTC
>NA|TRBJ1-1|NA|TRBV4-3
CASSQGTGYTEAFF
TGCGCCAGCAGCCAAGGGACTGGTTACACTGAAGCTTTCTTT
>NA|TRBJ2-4|NA|TRBV7-2
CASSLGRRLAKNIQYF
TGTGCCAGCAGCTTAGGGAGGAGGCTAGCCAAAAACATTCAGTACTTC
>NA|TRBJ1-1|NA|TRBV5-1
CASSLGVPGLTEAFF
TGCGCCAGCAGCTTGGGAGTTCCAGGGTTAACTGAAGCTTTCTTT
>few|TRBJ1-3|NA|TRBV12-5
CASAPGTDLVGSGNTIYF
TGTGCTAGTGCCCCCGGGACTGATCTTGTGGGGTCTGGAAACACCATATATTTT
>NA|TRBJ1-5|NA|TRBV30
CAWTLGGAGNQPQHF
TGTGCCTGGACCTTGGGGGGGGCCGGGAATCAGCCCCAGCATTTT
>NA|TRBJ1-2|TRBD1|TRBV7-2
CASSSGTGTYGYTF
TGTGCCAGCAGCTCCGGGACAGGGACCTATGGCTACACCTTC
>NA|TRBJ1-1|NA|TRBV7-2
CASSLVPSGTEAFF
TGTGCCAGCAGCTTGGTCCCCTCGGGGACTGAAGCTTTCTTT
>NA|TRBJ1-2|TRBD1|TRBV6-5
CASSYSIGAGGYGYTF
TGTGCCAGCAGTTACTCGATAGGGGCAGGGGGCTATGGCTACACCTTC
>medium-sized|TRBJ1-3|NA|TRBV10-3
CAISYPGSGNTIYF
TGTGCCATCAGTTACCCGGGCTCTGGAAACACCATATATTTT
>NA|TRBJ2-7|NA|TRBV7-2
CASKSPGAYEQYF
TGTGCCAGCAAATCTCCTGGGGCATACGAGCAGTACTTC
>NA|TRBJ1-4|TRBD1|TRBV5-4
CASSWDREKLFF
TGTGCCAGCAGCTGGGACAGAGAAAAACTGTTTTTT
>few|TRBJ2-7|TRBD2|TRBV5-6
CASSSLTSGRIYEQYF
TGTGCCAGCAGCTCACTGACTAGCGGGAGAATCTACGAGCAGTACTTC
>NA|TRBJ2-3|NA|TRBV9
CASSVGLFTDTQYF
TGTGCCAGCAGCGTTGGACTGTTCACAGATACGCAGTATTTT
>NA|TRBJ2-4|TRBD2|TRBV7-6
CASSLSGGRAKNIQYF
TGTGCCAGCAGCTTATCGGGGGGACGAGCCAAAAACATTCAGTACTTC
>few|TRBJ1-1|NA|TRBV7-2
CASSLSQNTEAFF
TGTGCCAGCAGCTTAAGCCAGAACACTGAAGCTTTCTTT
>NA|TRBJ1-1|NA|TRBV18
CASSPPNTPNTEAFF
TGTGCCAGCTCACCACCGAACACGCCGAACACTGAAGCTTTCTTT
>NA|TRBJ2-5|TRBD2|TRBV7-6
CASSRNDASGRETQYF
TGTGCCAGCAGCCGTAACGACGCTAGCGGGAGAGAGACCCAGTACTTC
>NA|TRBJ2-1|TRBD1|TRBV11-3
CASSLVFFRGSSYNEQFF
TGTGCCAGCAGCTTAGTCTTTTTCAGGGGGAGCTCCTACAATGAGCAGTTCTTC
>NA|TRBJ2-3|NA|TRBV10-3
CAISPGATDTQYF
TGTGCCATCTCCCCGGGAGCTACAGATACGCAGTATTTT
>NA|TRBJ1-1|TRBD1|TRBV7-9
CASSQKTGGFSMNTEAFF
TGTGCCAGCAGCCAAAAAACAGGGGGCTTTTCCATGAACACTGAAGCTTTCTTT
>NA|TRBJ1-4|TRBD1|TRBV27
CASSSGTGGRGDEKLFF
TGTGCCAGCAGTTCCGGGACAGGGGGTCGGGGGGATGAAAAACTGTTTTTT
>few|TRBJ2-7|NA|TRBV5-4
CASSLYAGTYEQYF
TGTGCCAGCAGCTTGTACGCGGGAACCTACGAGCAGTACTTC
>NA|TRBJ1-6|TRBD1|TRBV30
CAWSSRTGVNSPLHF
TGTGCCTGGAGTTCCCGGACAGGGGTGAATTCACCCCTCCACTTT
>NA|TRBJ2-7|TRBD2|TRBV4-3
CASSQTGGDYEQYF
TGCGCCAGCAGCCAAACTGGGGGGGACTACGAGCAGTACTTC
>NA|TRBJ1-2|NA|TRBV27
CASSKIGGGRRDYGYTF
TGTGCCAGCAGCAAAATAGGGGGGGGGCGCCGGGACTATGGCTACACCTTC
>NA|TRBJ1-5|NA|TRBV5-6
CASSRAGSLQPQHF
TGTGCCAGCAGCCGCGCCGGGTCCCTTCAGCCCCAGCATTTT
>NA|TRBJ2-7|TRBD2|TRBV6-1
CASRELAGVSEQYF
TGTGCCAGCAGGGAACTAGCGGGGGTGAGCGAGCAGTACTTC
>few|TRBJ1-5|TRBD1|TRBV6-6
CASSSGQGAGRQPQHF
TGTGCCAGCAGTTCCGGACAGGGGGCAGGAAGACAGCCCCAGCATTTT
>few|TRBJ2-3|TRBD1|TRBV2
CASSEVKRQGADTQYF
TGTGCCAGCAGTGAGGTGAAGAGACAGGGTGCAGATACGCAGTATTTT
>NA|TRBJ1-1|TRBD1|TRBV19
CASSKGTGYTEAFF
TGTGCCAGTAGTAAAGGGACAGGTTACACTGAAGCTTTCTTT
>NA|TRBJ2-3|TRBD1|TRBV5-5
CASSSGTANTDTQYF
TGTGCCAGCAGCTCCGGGACAGCGAACACAGATACGCAGTATTTT
>NA|TRBJ1-6|NA|TRBV2
CASSGSRGRGNPKTDNSPLHF
TGTGCCAGCAGTGGATCCCGGGGAAGGGGGAACCCTAAAACGGATAATTCACCCCTCCACTTT
>NA|TRBJ2-7|TRBD2|TRBV7-2
CASSLALAGANPYEQYF
TGTGCCAGCAGCTTAGCCCTAGCGGGGGCCAACCCCTACGAGCAGTACTTC
>NA|TRBJ1-4|NA|TRBV27
CASSPQGMGEKLFF
TGTGCCAGCAGTCCTCAGGGGATGGGAGAAAAACTGTTTTTT